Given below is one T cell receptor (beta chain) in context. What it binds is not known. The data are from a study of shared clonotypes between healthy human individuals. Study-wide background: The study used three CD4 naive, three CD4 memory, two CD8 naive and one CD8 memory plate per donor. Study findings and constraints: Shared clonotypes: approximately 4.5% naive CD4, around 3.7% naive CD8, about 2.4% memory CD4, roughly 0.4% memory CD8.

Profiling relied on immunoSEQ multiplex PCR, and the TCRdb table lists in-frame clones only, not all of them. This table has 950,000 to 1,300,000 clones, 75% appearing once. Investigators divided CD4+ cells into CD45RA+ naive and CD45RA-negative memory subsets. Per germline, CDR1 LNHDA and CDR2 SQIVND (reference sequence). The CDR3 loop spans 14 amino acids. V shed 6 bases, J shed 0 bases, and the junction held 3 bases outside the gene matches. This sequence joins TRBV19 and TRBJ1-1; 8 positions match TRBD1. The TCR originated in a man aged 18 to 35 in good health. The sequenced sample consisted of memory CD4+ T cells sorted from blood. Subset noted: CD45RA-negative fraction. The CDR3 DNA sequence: TGTGCCAGTAGCCGACAGGGGTTGAACACTGAAGCTTTCTTT. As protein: CASSRQGLNTEAFF.